This TCR beta chain derives from a study of T cell repertoires in cytomegalovirus infection. TCRdb re-analysed the reads in MiXCR, keeping a single row per CDR3 protein. The top ten hold just under 3% of the sample, which has 200,000 or so distinct CDR3 sequences, approximately 19% seen once. Study-level points and caveats: In two of eight donors, the top clonotype was HLA-C-restricted CMV-specific.

The CDR3 contains 15 residues. V dropped 3 bases and J dropped 9 bases, with 21 bases sitting between them. Per germline, CDR1 SGDLS and CDR2 YYNGEE. A word on this clonotype: Its antigen is not identified.

The sample consisted of PBMCs. This receptor was obtained from a human donor in good health (CMV status not recorded). Some clones in this sample may be carry-over from other donors' samples. The chain uses TRBV9 and TRBJ1-2; maybe TRBD1 (5 bases). CDR3 loop: CASSDGVLGVKSYTF. The CDR3 coding sequence is TGTGCCAGCAGCGACGGTGTTTTGGGGGTAAAGAGCTACACCTTC.